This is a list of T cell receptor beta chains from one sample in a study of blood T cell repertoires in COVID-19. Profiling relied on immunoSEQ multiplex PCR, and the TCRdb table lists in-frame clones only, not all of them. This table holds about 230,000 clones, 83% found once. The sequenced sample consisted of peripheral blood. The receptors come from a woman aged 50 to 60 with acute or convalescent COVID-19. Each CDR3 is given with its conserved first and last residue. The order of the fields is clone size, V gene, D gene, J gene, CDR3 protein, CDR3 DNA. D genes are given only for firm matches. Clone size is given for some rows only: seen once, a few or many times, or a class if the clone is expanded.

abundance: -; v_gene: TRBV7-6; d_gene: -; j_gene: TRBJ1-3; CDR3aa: CASSLVETIYF; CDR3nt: TGTGCCAGCAGCTTAGTTGAGACCATATATTTT
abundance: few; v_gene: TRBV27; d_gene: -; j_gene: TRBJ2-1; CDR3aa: CASSLSLAIIHNEQFF; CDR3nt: TGTGCCAGCAGTTTATCGCTAGCGATAATACACAATGAGCAGTTCTTC
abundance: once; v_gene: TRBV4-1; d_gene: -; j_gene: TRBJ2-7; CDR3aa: CASSQGGPRGRARNEQYF; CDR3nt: TGCGCCAGCAGCCAAGGTGGTCCTAGGGGGAGGGCCAGGAACGAGCAGTACTTC
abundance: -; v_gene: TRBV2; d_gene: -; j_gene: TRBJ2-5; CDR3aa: CASSDRAREMKETQYF; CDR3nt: TGTGCCAGCAGCGACCGGGCCCGGGAGATGAAAGAGACCCAGTACTTC
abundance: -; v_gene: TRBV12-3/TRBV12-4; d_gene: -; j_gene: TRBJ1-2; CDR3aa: CASRPQGMGGYTF; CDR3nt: TGTGCCAGCAGACCACAGGGAATGGGTGGCTACACCTTC
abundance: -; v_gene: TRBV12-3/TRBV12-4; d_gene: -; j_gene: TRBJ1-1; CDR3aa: CASSFDTEAFF; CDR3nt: TGTGCCAGCAGTTTCGACACTGAAGCTTTCTTT
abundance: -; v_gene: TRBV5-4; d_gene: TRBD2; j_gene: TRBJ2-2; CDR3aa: CASSSSGGPTGELFF; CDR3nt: TGTGCCAGCAGCTCTAGCGGGGGCCCCACCGGGGAGCTGTTTTTT
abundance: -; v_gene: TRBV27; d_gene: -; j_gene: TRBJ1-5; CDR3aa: CASSLRGNQPQHF; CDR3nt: TGTGCCAGCAGTTTACGGGGCAATCAGCCCCAGCATTTT
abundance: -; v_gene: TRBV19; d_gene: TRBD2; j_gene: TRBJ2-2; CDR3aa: CASSRGGGTNTGELFF; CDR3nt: TGTGCCAGTAGTCGGGGGGGCGGGACGAACACCGGGGAGCTGTTTTTT
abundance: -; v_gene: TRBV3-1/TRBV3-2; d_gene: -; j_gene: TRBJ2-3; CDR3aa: CASSQQRGNTDTQYF; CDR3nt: TGTGCCAGCAGCCAACAACGGGGGAACACAGATACGCAGTATTTT
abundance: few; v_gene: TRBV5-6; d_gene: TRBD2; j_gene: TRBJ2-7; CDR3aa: CASAPGGHPTPHYEQYF; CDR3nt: TGTGCCAGCGCACCGGGAGGTCACCCCACCCCCCACTACGAGCAGTACTTC
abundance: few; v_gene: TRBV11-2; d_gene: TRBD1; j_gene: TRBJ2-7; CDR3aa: CASSRDRDYEQYF; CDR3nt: TGTGCCAGCAGCCGAGACAGGGACTACGAGCAGTACTTC
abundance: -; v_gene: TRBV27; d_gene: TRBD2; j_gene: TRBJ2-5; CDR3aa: CASSPRRGGEAGYF; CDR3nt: TGTGCCAGCAGTCCTCGGCGGGGGGGTGAGGCAGGTTACTTC
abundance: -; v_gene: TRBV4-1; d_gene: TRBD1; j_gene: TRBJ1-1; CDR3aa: CASSSRPGTGNTEAFF; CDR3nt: TGCGCCAGCAGCTCCCGTCCCGGGACAGGGAACACTGAAGCTTTCTTT
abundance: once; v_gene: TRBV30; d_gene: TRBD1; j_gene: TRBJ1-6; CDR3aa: CASPEGQGISPLHF; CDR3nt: TGTGCCTCGCCGGAAGGACAGGGGATTTCACCCCTCCACTTT
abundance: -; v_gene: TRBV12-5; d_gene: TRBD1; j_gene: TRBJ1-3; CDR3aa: CASGETRGPGNTIYF; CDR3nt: TGTGCTAGTGGTGAGACAAGGGGGCCCGGAAACACCATATATTTT
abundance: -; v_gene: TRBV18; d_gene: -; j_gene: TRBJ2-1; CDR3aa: CASSQGDGGQFF; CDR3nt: TGTGCCAGCTCACAGGGAGACGGTGGGCAGTTCTTC
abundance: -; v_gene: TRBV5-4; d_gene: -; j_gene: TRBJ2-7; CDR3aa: CASSLAIGETYEQYF; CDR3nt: TGTGCCAGCAGCTTGGCAATAGGGGAAACGTACGAGCAGTACTTC
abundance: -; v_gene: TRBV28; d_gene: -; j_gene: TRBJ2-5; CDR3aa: CASTPSRKYRETQYF; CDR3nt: TGTGCCAGCACCCCTTCGCGTAAATACAGGGAGACCCAGTACTTC
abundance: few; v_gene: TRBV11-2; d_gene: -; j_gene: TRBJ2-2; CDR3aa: CASSLDAGARGGGELFF; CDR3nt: TGTGCCAGCAGCTTAGATGCGGGGGCCCGGGGAGGCGGGGAGCTGTTTTTT
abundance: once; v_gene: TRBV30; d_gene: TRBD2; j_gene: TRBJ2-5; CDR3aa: CAWSLSGGETQYF; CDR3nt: TGTGCCTGGAGTCTTAGCGGGGGCGAGACCCAGTACTTC
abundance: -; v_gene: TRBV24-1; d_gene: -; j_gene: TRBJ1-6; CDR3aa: CATSTQGMAYNSPLHF; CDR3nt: TGTGCCACCAGTACCCAGGGTATGGCCTATAATTCACCCCTCCACTTT
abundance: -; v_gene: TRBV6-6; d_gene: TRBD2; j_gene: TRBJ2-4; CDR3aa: CASSYSLAGGSNIQYF; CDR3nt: TGTGCCAGCAGTTACTCATTAGCGGGAGGATCTAACATTCAGTACTTC